A selection of T cell receptor beta chains follows, all from one sample in a study of T cell responses to AZD1222 COVID-19 vaccine. TCRdb's table, derived via immunoSEQ multiplex PCR, lists solely in-frame clones and lacks some. The data contain about 100,000 clones, approximately 91% of them singletons. The sample here was peripheral blood, taken on day 0 of AZD1222 vaccination. Source of these receptors: an adult in good health. Each CDR3 is given with its conserved first and last residue. D genes are given only for firm matches. Some rows have no size entry. The others give once, few or many, or a class for an expanded clone.

cdr3_aa: CASAQGQATNEKLFF
cdr3_nt: TGTGCCAGCGCTCAGGGGCAGGCAACTAATGAAAAACTGTTTTTT
d_call: .
v_call: TRBV6-5
j_call: TRBJ1-4
clone_size: once

cdr3_aa: CASSLGGQGGQETQYF
cdr3_nt: TGCGCCAGCAGCTTGGGTGGACAGGGGGGCCAAGAGACCCAGTACTTC
d_call: TRBD1
v_call: TRBV5-1
j_call: TRBJ2-5
clone_size: .

cdr3_aa: CASSFSLAGGETQYF
cdr3_nt: TGCGCCAGCAGCTTTAGCCTAGCCGGTGGAGAGACCCAGTACTTC
d_call: .
v_call: TRBV5-1
j_call: TRBJ2-5
clone_size: .

cdr3_aa: CASSIGLATGNTQYF
cdr3_nt: TGTGCCAGCAGCATAGGACTAGCGACAGGAAATACGCAGTATTTT
d_call: TRBD2
v_call: TRBV11-2
j_call: TRBJ2-3
clone_size: once

cdr3_aa: CASSPFAGAGTDTQYF
cdr3_nt: TGTGCCAGCAGTCCCTTTGCGGGAGCGGGGACAGATACGCAGTATTTT
d_call: TRBD2
v_call: TRBV28
j_call: TRBJ2-3
clone_size: .

cdr3_aa: CASTRLADGYEQYF
cdr3_nt: TGTGCCAGCACTCGACTAGCAGACGGCTACGAGCAGTACTTC
d_call: TRBD2
v_call: TRBV27
j_call: TRBJ2-7
clone_size: .

cdr3_aa: CASRGQGSSYGYTF
cdr3_nt: TGTGCCAGCAGAGGACAGGGAAGTAGCTATGGCTACACCTTC
d_call: TRBD1
v_call: TRBV6-5
j_call: TRBJ1-2
clone_size: .

cdr3_aa: CASSHRQSYNEQFF
cdr3_nt: TGTGCCAGCAGCCATCGACAATCCTACAATGAGCAGTTCTTC
d_call: .
v_call: TRBV7-9
j_call: TRBJ2-1
clone_size: .

cdr3_aa: CASSPPSVARHTQYF
cdr3_nt: TGTGCCAGCTCACCACCCTCGGTAGCACGGCATACGCAGTATTTT
d_call: .
v_call: TRBV18
j_call: TRBJ2-3
clone_size: .

cdr3_aa: CATRGGWGSYNEQFF
cdr3_nt: TGTGCCACCAGGGGGGGCTGGGGTTCCTACAATGAGCAGTTCTTC
d_call: .
v_call: TRBV15
j_call: TRBJ2-1
clone_size: few

cdr3_aa: CSVRQTGYEQYF
cdr3_nt: TGCAGCGTTCGACAAACAGGATACGAGCAGTACTTC
d_call: .
v_call: TRBV29-1
j_call: TRBJ2-7
clone_size: .

cdr3_aa: CASSLGASGSYEQYF
cdr3_nt: TGTGCCAGCAGCTTAGGGGCTAGCGGATCCTACGAGCAGTACTTC
d_call: TRBD2
v_call: TRBV7-9
j_call: TRBJ2-7
clone_size: .

cdr3_aa: CASGGLGIYNEQFF
cdr3_nt: TGTGCCAGTGGGGGACTGGGGATTTACAATGAGCAGTTCTTC
d_call: .
v_call: TRBV19
j_call: TRBJ2-1
clone_size: .

cdr3_aa: CASSRPDRALETQYF
cdr3_nt: TGTGCCAGTAGTCGTCCGGACAGGGCGTTAGAGACCCAGTACTTC
d_call: TRBD1
v_call: TRBV19
j_call: TRBJ2-5
clone_size: .

cdr3_aa: CASSMGGRYGYTF
cdr3_nt: TGTGCCAGTAGTATGGGGGGGAGATATGGCTACACCTTC
d_call: .
v_call: TRBV19
j_call: TRBJ1-2
clone_size: .

cdr3_aa: CSVGAGDGYTF
cdr3_nt: TGCAGCGTTGGGGCAGGGGATGGCTACACCTTC
d_call: .
v_call: TRBV29-1
j_call: TRBJ1-2
clone_size: .

cdr3_aa: CASSHNENEKLFF
cdr3_nt: TGTGCCAGCAGTCATAATGAGAATGAAAAACTGTTTTTT
d_call: .
v_call: TRBV6-5
j_call: TRBJ1-4
clone_size: once

cdr3_aa: CASSPSAGPGNEQYF
cdr3_nt: TGTGCCAGCTCACCTTCCGCGGGCCCCGGAAACGAGCAGTACTTC
d_call: .
v_call: TRBV18
j_call: TRBJ2-7
clone_size: few

cdr3_aa: CASSMLGGQGNTGELFF
cdr3_nt: TGTGCCAGTAGTATGTTAGGGGGACAGGGTAATACCGGGGAGCTGTTTTTT
d_call: TRBD1
v_call: TRBV19
j_call: TRBJ2-2
clone_size: .

cdr3_aa: CASSAGHANEQFF
cdr3_nt: TGTGCCAGCAGCGCGGGCCACGCCAATGAGCAGTTCTTC
d_call: .
v_call: TRBV5-8
j_call: TRBJ2-1
clone_size: .

cdr3_aa: CASSSPKGAFTEAFF
cdr3_nt: TGTGCCAGCAGCTCGCCGAAGGGGGCTTTCACTGAAGCTTTCTTT
d_call: TRBD1
v_call: TRBV7-9
j_call: TRBJ1-1
clone_size: .

cdr3_aa: CASSQQQGSGNTIYF
cdr3_nt: TGTGCCAGCAGTCAACAACAGGGCTCTGGAAACACCATATATTTT
d_call: .
v_call: TRBV27
j_call: TRBJ1-3
clone_size: .

cdr3_aa: CASSLGGQEGYTF
cdr3_nt: TGTGCCAGCAGCTTAGGGGGGCAGGAAGGCTACACCTTC
d_call: .
v_call: TRBV7-8
j_call: TRBJ1-2
clone_size: .

cdr3_aa: CASSRGNSPLHF
cdr3_nt: TGTGCCAGCAGCCGGGGAAATTCACCCCTCCACTTT
d_call: .
v_call: TRBV5-6
j_call: TRBJ1-6
clone_size: .

cdr3_aa: CASSPSRVSSYEQYF
cdr3_nt: TGTGCCAGCAGTCCTTCCAGGGTTTCCTCCTACGAGCAGTACTTC
d_call: .
v_call: TRBV27
j_call: TRBJ2-7
clone_size: .

cdr3_aa: CASSIQATGVRETQYF
cdr3_nt: TGTGCCAGTAGTATTCAAGCCACAGGGGTAAGGGAGACCCAGTACTTC
d_call: TRBD1
v_call: TRBV19
j_call: TRBJ2-5
clone_size: .

cdr3_aa: CASSLQGTTSGANVLTF
cdr3_nt: TGCGCCAGCAGCCTACAGGGGACTACCTCTGGGGCCAACGTCCTGACTTTC
d_call: .
v_call: TRBV10-2
j_call: TRBJ2-6
clone_size: .

cdr3_aa: CASQPGQNTGELFF
cdr3_nt: TGCGCCAGCCAACCGGGACAGAACACCGGGGAGCTGTTTTTT
d_call: .
v_call: TRBV5-1
j_call: TRBJ2-2
clone_size: .

cdr3_aa: CASSSSRGQWTEAFF
cdr3_nt: TGTGCCAGCAGCTCCAGCAGGGGGCAGTGGACTGAAGCTTTCTTT
d_call: TRBD1
v_call: TRBV7-8
j_call: TRBJ1-1
clone_size: .

cdr3_aa: CASPELPGYEQYF
cdr3_nt: TGTGCTAGCCCTGAATTACCAGGTTACGAGCAGTACTTC
d_call: .
v_call: TRBV12-5
j_call: TRBJ2-7
clone_size: .